The clone carrying this T cell receptor (beta chain) occurred a few times. Its antigen is unidentified. This specimen comes from a study of Ad26.COV2.S vaccination and SARS-CoV-2 variants. Study overall: As a participant in COV1001, the donor was in the Ad26.COV2.S trial arm. Once, or twice with 56 days between doses, Ad26.COV2.S was given intramuscularly.

Assay used: immunoSEQ multiplex PCR; TCRdb lists only in-frame clones, some missing. The sample yields about 480,000 clones, around 88% seen once. General study points: Spike-specific TCR breadth was greater after Ad26.COV2.S than placebo. Researchers reported similar non-spike TCR breadth in vaccine and placebo recipients.

Documented treatment: around 19 received Ad26.COV2.S at low or high dose, single or two shots; 5 received placebo; per-sample allocation not given. At day 63 after the first vaccine or placebo injection, samples were drawn. The clonotype was recovered from a person between 18 and 65 years old who received the Ad26.COV2.S COVID-19 vaccine or a placebo. The sample was peripheral blood, taken in a trial of Ad26.COV2.S vaccine versus placebo.

The CDR3 nucleotides read TGTGCCAGTAGGGGCCGGGCCACGACCCCCCAAGAGACCCAGTACTTC. It translates to CASRGRATTPQETQYF. The rearrangement links TRBV19 to TRBJ2-5; D uncertain. The CDR3 loop spans 16 amino acids. Trimming took off 6 bases at V and 1 base at J, with 18 bases between the two ends. Germline V gene data show CDR1 as LNHDA and CDR2 as SQIVND (reference sequence). The variable domain in full, with the rest retrieved from reference TRBV19 and TRBJ2-5, is DGGITQSPKYLFRKEGQNVTLSCEQNLNHDAMYWYRQDPGQGLRLIYYSQIVNDFQKGDIAEGYSVSREKKESFPLTVTSAQKNPTAFYLCASRGRATTPQETQYFGPGTRLLVL.